A single sample is the source of the 8 T cell receptor beta chains below, sequenced in a study of monozygotic twins with inflammatory bowel disease. TCRdb reprocessed the 5' RACE reads and keeps a single row for each CDR3 protein, giving no DNA. With 300,000 to 350,000 distinct CDR3 sequences in the sample, the ten largest clones hold approximately 2%. Sequenced material: blood. Every receptor here comes from a human donor with ulcerative colitis or Crohn's disease, or a healthy co-twin of an affected twin (not recorded which).

The chain is built from TRBV13 and TRBJ2-7. In germline, CDR1 is PRHDT, CDR2 FYEKMQ (reference sequence). This CDR3 contains 14 residues. CDR3 in amino acids: CASSFWESSYEQYF.

The genes are TRBV5-1 and TRBJ2-1; without DNA, the TCRdb call of TRBD2 cannot be checked. Germline CDR1 reads SGHRS; CDR2 reads YFSETQ. This CDR3 is 14 amino acids long. CDR3 loop: CASSLVSGLDEQFF.

The chain joins TRBV12-3 or TRBV12-4 to TRBJ1-2; without DNA, the TCRdb call of TRBD1 cannot be checked. The CDR3 has 13 amino acids. The CDR3 here is CASSPGQGMAKTF.

The chain employs TRBV2 and TRBJ2-1; lacking DNA, the TRBD1 call made by TCRdb goes unchecked. Germline CDR1 SNHLY, CDR2 FYNNEI. The CDR3 sequence is 14 residues long. The CDR3 here is CASSPVSGYNEQFF.

In terms of frequency, this clonotype is large (0.1 to 1%). This sequence joins TRBV5-1 and TRBJ2-1; TCRdb designates TRBD2, a call that cannot be tested without DNA. CDR1 and CDR2 (germline): SGHRS, YFSETQ. This CDR3 is 16 amino acids long. The CDR3: CASSNSGTSGSYEQFF.

The J gene is TRBJ2-5, the V gene TRBV5-1; TCRdb's D call of TRBD1 is untestable without DNA. The germline V gene encodes CDR1 SGHRS and CDR2 YFSETQ. There are 17 residues in the CDR3. CDR3 sequence: CASSRVQTQGSAETQYF.

The chain combines TRBV12-3 or TRBV12-4 with TRBJ2-5. There are 14 residues in the CDR3. The CDR3 sequence is CASSAVDPSGTQYF.

The chain joins TRBV7-2 to TRBJ2-5; as DNA is missing, the TRBD1 call by TCRdb cannot be tested. The CDR3 sequence is 15 residues long. CDR1 SGHTA and CDR2 FQGNSA come from the germline V gene. The CDR3 loop is CASSRRSGPQETQYF.